The text below deals with one T cell receptor beta chain. The entry originates in a study of CD8 T cells in Susac syndrome. CD8+ and CD4+ T cells taken from blood had their TCR beta sequenced. The CD8+ and CD4+ T cells were isolated magnetically using a negative isolation approach, whereas the TEMRA cells were enriched by FACS. Trimming shortened V by 0 bases and J by 7 bases, and 7 bases separated the two germline ends. The CDR3 runs 13 residues. In germline, CDR1 is GTSNPN, CDR2 SVGIG (reference sequence). Random hexamers were used to reverse transcribe the RNA input (about 0.5 to 1 ug). Amplification of TCR beta CDR3 by immunoSEQ multiplex PCR spanned 54 Vbeta and 13 Jbeta. TCRdb re-called the immunoSEQ multiplex PCR reads with MiXCR, one entry per CDR3 protein. The table shows 100,000 to 150,000 distinct CDR3 sequences, with over 80% occurring only once.

The chain combines TRBV30 with TRBJ1-6; D gene ambiguous. The TCR comes from a human donor with multiple sclerosis. Sequencing was done on a sample of CD8+ T cells from PBMCs. The CDR3 sequence is CAWSVLENSPLHF. The CDR3 DNA reads as TGTGCCTGGAGTGTATTGGAGAATTCACCCCTCCACTTT.